This T cell receptor (beta chain) emerged from a study of cytomegalovirus exposure and HLA in healthy donors. The PCR employed 60 Vbeta primers together with 13 Jbeta primers. The table came from immunoSEQ multiplex PCR; TCRdb's copy has only in-frame clones and leaves some out. The sample yields tens of thousands of clones, of which the top ten take up around 5%. Notes on this clone: Its antigen is unknown.

After removal of 5 bases from V and 4 bases from J, the junction contained 11 bases not matched to a gene. Germline V lookup: CDR1 SGHTA, CDR2 FQGNSA. This CDR3 is 17 amino acids long. General study points: A later analysis showed HLA-associated TCR beta chains outstripping equally common others in clonal expansion. Accurate prediction of HLA-A and HLA-B alleles (for most subjects) was reportedly achieved from TCR beta sequences. TCR beta V- and J-gene trimming, according to a later analysis, was linked to a missense DCLRE1C variant. Rare sequences made up most TCRs, while some public TCRs were found in many donors.

Sequencing was performed on PBMCs. The genes are TRBV7-2 and TRBJ1-5; 10 positions match TRBD1. The receptor comes from a woman in her forties in good health and CMV-seropositive. CDR3 nucleotides: TGTGCCAGCAGCGCCAAGAATTGGACAGGGGGAAATCAGCCCCAGCATTTT. Translating gives CASSAKNWTGGNQPQHF.